This T cell receptor (beta chain) was identified in a study of cytomegalovirus exposure and HLA in healthy donors. Findings and caveats of the study: A later analysis reported that several of the most significant clusters appeared to be linked to common viral pathogens, among them Epstein-Barr virus. Most of the CMV-associated TCR beta chains (in a later analysis) appeared to be HLA-restricted.

It was with 60 Vbeta and 13 Jbeta primers that the PCR ran. Per the original methods: A later analysis counted around 74 million unique TCR beta chains, around 10 million shared. Generated by immunoSEQ multiplex PCR, the TCRdb table keeps only in-frame clones and is missing some. V and J calls and clone size follow that table, whereas D and trimming were derived from the DNA. The table shows 150,000 to 200,000 clones, with about 62% occurring only once. Remarks on this clone: The antigen remains undetermined.

Germline CDR1 and CDR2: SGHNT and YYREEE (reference sequence). V was pared by 4 bases and J by 10 bases, with 11 bases of the junction left unmatched. The CDR3 spans 15 residues. The TCR originated in a man in his forties in good health and CMV-seronegative. The material sequenced was PBMCs. The chain uses TRBV5-4 and TRBJ2-1; TRBD1 matches 10 bases. CDR3 loop: CASSRDRGPLGEQFF. The CDR3 DNA is TGTGCCAGCAGCCGAGACAGGGGGCCCCTAGGGGAGCAGTTCTTC.